This section outlines one T cell receptor (beta chain) sequence together with its context. Its antigen remains unknown. Clones were read by immunoSEQ multiplex PCR, and TCRdb kept only the in-frame ones, dropping some. Among about 16,000 clones listed, about two thirds were seen once. The source of the sample is a study of neoadjuvant anti-PD-1 for oral cavity cancer. General observations from the study: Higher pretreatment Treg/Th17 ratios tracked higher pretreatment blood clonality.

The clonotype originates from a person aged 40 to 85 with oral cavity squamous cell carcinoma. The sample here was PBMCs, taken before nivolumab (anti-PD-1) treatment.

CDR3 sequence (DNA): TGTGCCTGGAGTGCCACCGGGACAAGAAATCAGCCCCAGCATTTT. Translating it yields CAWSATGTRNQPQHF. The V gene is TRBV30, the J gene TRBJ1-5, with D perhaps matching TRBD1 (6 bases). The CDR3 has 15 amino acids. V was clipped by 1 base and J by 4 bases, with 14 bases between them. Germline loops: CDR1 GTSNPN, CDR2 SVGIG (reference sequence).